This TCR beta chain was observed in a study of T cells in Graves' hyperthyroidism and ophthalmopathy. Graves' hyperthyroidism showing no ophthalmopathy progression within 18 months was considered stable. RNA transcripts gave rise to amplified TCR beta CDR3 regions. HTBI primers were the set used in a first-round RT-PCR of the TCR CDR3. Using its own MiXCR run on the multiplex PCR reads, TCRdb lists one record per CDR3 protein. The top ten hold 32% of the sample, which has approximately 370,000 distinct CDR3 sequences, more than 12% seen once. The CDR3 is 14 residues long. The junction had 6 bases not matched to a gene; V was cut back by 3 bases and J by 5 bases. Germline CDR1 reads DFQATT; CDR2 reads SNEGSKA (reference sequence).

Material: blood. The sequence derives from a woman under 40 with Graves' hyperthyroidism. V is TRBV20-1 and J is TRBJ2-2, with 7 bases lining up with TRBD1. CDR3 DNA: TGCAGTGCTAGGAGGGGGCAAGGTACCGGGGAGCTGTTTTTT. It codes for CSARRGQGTGELFF.